This T cell receptor (beta chain) is from a study of CD8 T cells in Susac syndrome. Notes on the study in general: Clonal expansion was missing from Susac syndrome CD4+ T cell repertoires.

In germline, CDR1 is SQVTM, CDR2 ANQGSEA. V lost 7 bases to trimming and J lost 6 bases, with 18 bases between them. This CDR3 comprises 13 residues. In regard to this clonotype: Its antigen is currently unknown.

The diagnostic criteria for definite or probable disease, as recently defined, were met by the patients with Susac syndrome. Random-hexamer reverse transcription was applied to roughly 0.5 to 1 ug RNA. TCRdb re-derived calls from the immunoSEQ multiplex PCR reads in MiXCR, one entry per CDR3 protein. The sample carries under 300,000 distinct CDR3 sequences, around 96% recorded once. V gene TRBV29-1 combines with J gene TRBJ1-2; maybe TRBD1 (6 bases). The TCR sequence derives from a human donor with Susac syndrome. What was sequenced was CD4+ T cells from PBMCs. The CDR3 DNA reads as TGCAGCGCCAGACGGGGGCAGGTTAATGGCTACACCTTC. Translated: CSARRGQVNGYTF.